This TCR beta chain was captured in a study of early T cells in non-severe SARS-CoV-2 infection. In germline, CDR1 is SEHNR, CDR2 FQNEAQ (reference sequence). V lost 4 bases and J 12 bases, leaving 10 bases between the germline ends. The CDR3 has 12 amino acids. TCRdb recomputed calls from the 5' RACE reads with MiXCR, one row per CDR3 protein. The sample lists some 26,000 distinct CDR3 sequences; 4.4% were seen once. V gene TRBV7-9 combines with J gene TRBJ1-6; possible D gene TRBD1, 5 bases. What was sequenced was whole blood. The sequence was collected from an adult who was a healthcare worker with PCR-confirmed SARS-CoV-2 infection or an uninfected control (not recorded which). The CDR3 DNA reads TGTGCCAGCAGCTCCTTTGGGGGACCCCTCCACTTT. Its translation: CASSSFGGPLHF.